This is a list of T cell receptor beta chains from one sample in a study of T-cell memory formation after mild COVID-19. TCRdb itself ran the 5' RACE reads through MiXCR, one entry per CDR3 protein. The table records some 13,000 distinct CDR3 sequences, around 12% of them present only once. Sequencing was performed on PBMCs or a T cell subset sorted from them (not recorded which). The receptors originated from an adult woman who had mild COVID-19 (a few samples of this study predate the infection). Cell type and time point are not known. CDR3s include the opening cysteine and the closing phenylalanine or tryptophan. Each record gives: D gene, J gene, V gene, clone size, CDR3 protein, CDR3 DNA. A D gene is named only where the DNA matches it firmly. Not every row has a clone size; where given, it reads once, few, many or a size class.

D: .; J: TRBJ2-7; V: TRBV14; size: many; CDR3: CASSLRRDRSYEQYF; DNA: TGTGCCAGCAGCCTACGCCGGGACCGCTCCTACGAGCAGTACTTC
D: TRBD2; J: TRBJ2-3; V: TRBV27; size: many; CDR3: CASSFSLLAGLEGDTQYF; DNA: TGTGCCAGCAGTTTTTCCCTACTAGCGGGTTTGGAGGGAGATACGCAGTATTTT
D: .; J: TRBJ2-3; V: TRBV23-1; size: few; CDR3: CASSQSGTERFHLGTDTQYF; DNA: TGCGCCAGCAGTCAATCGGGCACCGAACGTTTTCACCTTGGCACAGATACGCAGTATTTT
D: .; J: TRBJ2-7; V: TRBV7-8; size: many; CDR3: CASSLTVLREQYF; DNA: TGTGCCAGCAGCTTAACGGTACTTCGGGAGCAGTACTTC
D: TRBD2; J: TRBJ2-5; V: TRBV7-9; size: many; CDR3: CASTSGGAQYF; DNA: TGTGCCAGCACCTCGGGAGGGGCCCAGTACTTC
D: .; J: TRBJ2-7; V: TRBV19; size: many; CDR3: CASSAGNYEQYF; DNA: TGTGCCAGTAGTGCCGGGAACTACGAGCAGTACTTC
D: .; J: TRBJ1-1; V: TRBV7-9; size: many; CDR3: CASSLATALAEAFF; DNA: TGTGCCAGCAGCTTAGCTACAGCGTTGGCTGAAGCTTTCTTT
D: .; J: TRBJ2-6; V: TRBV12-3/TRBV12-4; size: few; CDR3: CASSFAMDTSSGANVLTF; DNA: TGTGCCAGCAGTTTTGCTATGGACACCAGCTCTGGGGCCAACGTCCTGACTTTC
D: TRBD1; J: TRBJ2-2; V: TRBV12-3/TRBV12-4; size: many; CDR3: CASSLIRQGSTGELFF; DNA: TGTGCCAGCAGTTTAATTCGACAGGGCTCCACCGGGGAGCTGTTTTTT
D: .; J: TRBJ2-5; V: TRBV5-1; size: .; CDR3: CASSLGIQETQYF; DNA: TGCGCCAGCAGCTTGGGGATTCAAGAGACCCAGTACTTC
D: .; J: TRBJ2-1; V: TRBV12-3/TRBV12-4; size: many; CDR3: CASTVDGLGEQFF; DNA: TGTGCCAGCACCGTAGACGGTCTGGGGGAGCAGTTCTTC
D: TRBD2; J: TRBJ2-3; V: TRBV5-4; size: many; CDR3: CASSTGLAGYTDTQYF; DNA: TGTGCCAGCAGCACCGGACTAGCGGGGTACACAGATACGCAGTATTTT
D: TRBD2; J: TRBJ2-5; V: TRBV20-1; size: .; CDR3: CSARETSGIVETQYF; DNA: TGCAGTGCTAGGGAGACTAGCGGGATTGTAGAGACCCAGTACTTC
D: TRBD2; J: TRBJ2-2; V: TRBV4-1; size: many; CDR3: CASSPPNRLAGGPGTGELFF; DNA: TGCGCCAGCAGCCCCCCGAATCGACTAGCGGGGGGGCCGGGCACCGGGGAGCTGTTTTTT
D: .; J: TRBJ2-5; V: TRBV19; size: .; CDR3: CASNHGVKETQYF; DNA: TGTGCCAGTAATCACGGGGTCAAGGAGACCCAGTACTTC
D: .; J: TRBJ2-5; V: TRBV7-8; size: medium-sized; CDR3: CASSAWTEQETQYF; DNA: TGTGCCAGCAGCGCCTGGACAGAGCAAGAGACCCAGTACTTC
D: .; J: TRBJ2-3; V: TRBV11-2; size: many; CDR3: CASSLAVMTDTQYF; DNA: TGTGCCAGCAGCTTAGCTGTCATGACAGATACGCAGTATTTT
D: .; J: TRBJ2-7; V: TRBV12-3/TRBV12-4; size: many; CDR3: CASSSTPGNAYEQYF; DNA: TGTGCCAGCAGTAGTACCCCGGGGAACGCTTACGAGCAGTACTTC
D: TRBD2; J: TRBJ2-7; V: TRBV28; size: .; CDR3: CASSLWAGATEEQYF; DNA: TGTGCCAGCAGTTTATGGGCGGGAGCAACGGAGGAGCAGTACTTC
D: .; J: TRBJ2-1; V: TRBV5-4; size: few; CDR3: CASTGGGMSYNEQFF; DNA: TGTGCCAGCACCGGAGGCGGGATGTCCTACAATGAGCAGTTCTTC
D: TRBD2; J: TRBJ2-3; V: TRBV7-2; size: many; CDR3: CASSLVLTSESTDTQYF; DNA: TGTGCCAGCAGCTTAGTATTGACTAGCGAGAGCACAGATACGCAGTATTTT
D: .; J: TRBJ1-2; V: TRBV29-1; size: many; CDR3: CSVRTDYGYTF; DNA: TGCAGCGTACGGACGGATTATGGCTACACCTTC
D: .; J: TRBJ1-5; V: TRBV6-1; size: many; CDR3: CATVAQLTRTEPQHF; DNA: TGTGCCACCGTAGCCCAGCTTACTAGGACGGAGCCCCAGCATTTT
D: .; J: TRBJ2-6; V: TRBV6-5; size: many; CDR3: CASSYSWGVVSGANVLTF; DNA: TGTGCCAGCAGTTACTCGTGGGGGGTGGTTTCTGGGGCCAACGTCCTGACTTTC
D: .; J: TRBJ2-5; V: TRBV7-3; size: .; CDR3: CASSFGGGETQYF; DNA: TGTGCCAGCAGCTTCGGGGGTGGGGAGACCCAGTACTTC
D: TRBD1; J: TRBJ2-7; V: TRBV5-1; size: many; CDR3: CASGDRGGYEQYF; DNA: TGCGCCAGCGGCGACAGGGGTGGATACGAGCAGTACTTC
D: .; J: TRBJ2-1; V: TRBV6-2/TRBV6-3; size: many; CDR3: CASSFIGNEQFF; DNA: TGTGCCAGCAGTTTTATTGGGAATGAGCAGTTCTTC
D: TRBD1; J: TRBJ1-3; V: TRBV12-3/TRBV12-4; size: many; CDR3: CASSRTGGYKSGNTIYF; DNA: TGTGCCAGCAGCCGAACAGGGGGCTATAAGTCTGGAAACACCATATATTTT
D: TRBD1; J: TRBJ2-7; V: TRBV4-1; size: many; CDR3: CASSPLGQGAYEQYF; DNA: TGCGCCAGCAGCCCTTTAGGACAGGGGGCCTACGAGCAGTACTTC
D: TRBD1; J: TRBJ2-7; V: TRBV29-1; size: .; CDR3: CSASGTGGGYEQYF; DNA: TGCAGCGCCTCCGGGACAGGGGGTGGGTACGAGCAGTACTTC
D: .; J: TRBJ1-2; V: TRBV3-1; size: .; CDR3: CASSTRTVYGYTF; DNA: TGTGCCAGCAGCACTCGGACAGTCTATGGCTACACCTTC
D: .; J: TRBJ2-3; V: TRBV20-1; size: many; CDR3: CSARGRETDTQYF; DNA: TGCAGTGCTAGAGGGAGGGAGACAGATACGCAGTATTTT
D: .; J: TRBJ1-5; V: TRBV5-5; size: many; CDR3: CASSLMGLGNQPQHF; DNA: TGTGCCAGCAGCTTGATGGGTCTAGGAAATCAGCCCCAGCATTTT
D: TRBD1; J: TRBJ1-2; V: TRBV19; size: many; CDR3: CASSIDSGQFGYTF; DNA: TGTGCCAGTAGTATAGATTCGGGACAGTTTGGCTACACCTTC
D: .; J: TRBJ1-2; V: TRBV28; size: many; CDR3: CASSTGGYGYTF; DNA: TGTGCCAGCAGCACCGGGGGGTATGGCTACACCTTC
D: TRBD1; J: TRBJ2-3; V: TRBV5-1; size: many; CDR3: CASSLVWDRGTDTQYF; DNA: TGCGCCAGCAGCTTGGTTTGGGACAGGGGCACAGATACGCAGTATTTT
D: .; J: TRBJ2-7; V: TRBV6-6; size: many; CDR3: CASSYSNPAYEQYF; DNA: TGTGCCAGCAGTTACTCGAATCCGGCCTACGAGCAGTACTTC
D: .; J: TRBJ1-2; V: TRBV24-1; size: many; CDR3: CATSDGSTVGYTF; DNA: TGTGCCACCAGTGATGGGTCGACAGTCGGCTACACCTTC